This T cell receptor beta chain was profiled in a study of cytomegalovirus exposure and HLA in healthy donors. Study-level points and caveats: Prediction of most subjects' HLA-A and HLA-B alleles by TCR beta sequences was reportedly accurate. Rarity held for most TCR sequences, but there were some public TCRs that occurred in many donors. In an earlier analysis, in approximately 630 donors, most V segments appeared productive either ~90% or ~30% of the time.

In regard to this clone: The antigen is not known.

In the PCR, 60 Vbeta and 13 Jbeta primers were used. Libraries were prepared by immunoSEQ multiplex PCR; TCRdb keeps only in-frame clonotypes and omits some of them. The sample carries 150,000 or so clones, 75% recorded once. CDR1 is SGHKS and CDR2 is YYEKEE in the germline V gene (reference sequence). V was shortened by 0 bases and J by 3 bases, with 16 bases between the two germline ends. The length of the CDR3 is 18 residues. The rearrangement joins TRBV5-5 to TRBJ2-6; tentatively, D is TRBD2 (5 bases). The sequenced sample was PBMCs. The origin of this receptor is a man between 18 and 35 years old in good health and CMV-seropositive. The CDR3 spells CASSLGTRLRGGANVLTF. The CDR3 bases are TGTGCCAGCAGCTTGGGTACTAGACTCCGAGGTGGGGCCAACGTCCTGACTTTC.